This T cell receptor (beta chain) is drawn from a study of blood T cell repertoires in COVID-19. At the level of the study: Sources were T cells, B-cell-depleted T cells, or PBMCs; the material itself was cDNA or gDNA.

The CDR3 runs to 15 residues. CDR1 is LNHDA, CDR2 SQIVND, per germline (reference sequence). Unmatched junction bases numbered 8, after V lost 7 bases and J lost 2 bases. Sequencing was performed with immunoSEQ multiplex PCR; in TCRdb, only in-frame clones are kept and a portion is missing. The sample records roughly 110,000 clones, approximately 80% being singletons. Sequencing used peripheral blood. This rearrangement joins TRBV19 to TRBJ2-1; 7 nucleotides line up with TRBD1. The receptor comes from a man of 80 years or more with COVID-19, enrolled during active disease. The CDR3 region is CASMATGSPYNEQFF. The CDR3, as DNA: TGTGCCAGTATGGCGACAGGGAGTCCCTACAATGAGCAGTTCTTC.